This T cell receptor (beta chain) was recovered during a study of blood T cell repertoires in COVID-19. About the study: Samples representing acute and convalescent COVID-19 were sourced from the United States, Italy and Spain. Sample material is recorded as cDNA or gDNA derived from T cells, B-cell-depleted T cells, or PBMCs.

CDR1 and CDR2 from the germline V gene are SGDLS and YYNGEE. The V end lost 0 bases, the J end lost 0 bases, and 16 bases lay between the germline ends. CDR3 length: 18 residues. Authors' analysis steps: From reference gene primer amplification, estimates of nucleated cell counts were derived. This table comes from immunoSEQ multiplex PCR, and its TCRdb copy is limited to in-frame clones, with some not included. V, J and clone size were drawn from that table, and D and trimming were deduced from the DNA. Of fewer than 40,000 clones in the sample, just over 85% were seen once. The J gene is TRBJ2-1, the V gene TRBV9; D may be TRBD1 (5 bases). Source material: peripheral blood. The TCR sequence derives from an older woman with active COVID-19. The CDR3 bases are TGTGCCAGCAGCGTAGCAACAGGTCACTTTAGCTCCTACAATGAGCAGTTCTTC. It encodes CASSVATGHFSSYNEQFF.